This T cell receptor (beta chain) was sequenced in a study of response to subunit inactivated influenza vaccine. This CDR3 comprises 14 residues. The junction had 5 bases not matched to a gene; V was cut back by 4 bases and J by 3 bases. Germline loops: CDR1 LGHDT, CDR2 YNNKEL (reference sequence). A few counts support this clonotype. A single record per CDR3 protein comes from TCRdb applying MiXCR to the RT-PCR reads. Of 450,000 to 600,000 distinct CDR3 sequences detected, less than 7.5% appear once; the ten largest clones hold around 14%. This material consisted of PBMCs from blood, taken around 25 months after vaccination. The chain links TRBV3-1 to TRBJ2-7, with 8 positions matching TRBD1. The source is a man aged 50-75 years who received an inactivated influenza vaccine. CDR3 residues: CASSPGTGDYEQYF. The CDR3 DNA follows: TGTGCCAGCAGCCCCGGGACAGGAGACTACGAGCAGTACTTC.